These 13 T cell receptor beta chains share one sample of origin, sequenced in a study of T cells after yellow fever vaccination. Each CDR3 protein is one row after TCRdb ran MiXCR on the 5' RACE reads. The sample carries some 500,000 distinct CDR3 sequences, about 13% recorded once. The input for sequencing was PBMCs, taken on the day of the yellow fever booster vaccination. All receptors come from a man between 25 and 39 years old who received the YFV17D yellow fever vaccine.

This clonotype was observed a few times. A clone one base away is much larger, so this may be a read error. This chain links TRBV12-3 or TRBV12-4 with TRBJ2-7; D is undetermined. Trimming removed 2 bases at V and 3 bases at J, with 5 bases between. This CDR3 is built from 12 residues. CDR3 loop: CASSLRRYEQYF. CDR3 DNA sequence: TGTGCCAGCAGTTTAAGGCGCTACGAGCAGTACTTC.

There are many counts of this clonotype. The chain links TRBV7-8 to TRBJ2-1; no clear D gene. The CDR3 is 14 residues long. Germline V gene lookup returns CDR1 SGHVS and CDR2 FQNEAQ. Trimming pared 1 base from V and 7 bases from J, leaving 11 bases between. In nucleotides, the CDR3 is TGTGCCAGCAGCTTAGGGCCCGTGGGGAATGAGCAGTTCTTC. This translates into CASSLGPVGNEQFF.

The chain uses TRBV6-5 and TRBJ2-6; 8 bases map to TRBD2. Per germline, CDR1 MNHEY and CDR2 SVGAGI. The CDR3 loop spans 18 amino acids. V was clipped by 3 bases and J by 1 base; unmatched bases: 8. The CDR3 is CASSYGRGGRSGANVLTF. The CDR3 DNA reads TGTGCCAGCAGTTATGGACGGGGGGGAAGGTCTGGGGCCAACGTCCTGACTTTC.

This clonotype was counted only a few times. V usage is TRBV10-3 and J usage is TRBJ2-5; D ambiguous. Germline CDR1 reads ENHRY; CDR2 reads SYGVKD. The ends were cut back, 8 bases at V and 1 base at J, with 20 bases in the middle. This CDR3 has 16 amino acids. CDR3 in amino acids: CAIAEPRGPFQETQYF. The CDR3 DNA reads TGTGCCATCGCGGAGCCTCGCGGACCCTTCCAAGAGACCCAGTACTTC.

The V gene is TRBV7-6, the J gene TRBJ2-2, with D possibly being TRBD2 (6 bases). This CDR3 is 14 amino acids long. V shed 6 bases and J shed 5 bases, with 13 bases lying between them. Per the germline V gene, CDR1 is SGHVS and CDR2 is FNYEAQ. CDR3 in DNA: TGTGCCAGCAGTTACGGGAGACTAACCGGGGAGCTGTTTTTT. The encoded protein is CASSYGRLTGELFF.

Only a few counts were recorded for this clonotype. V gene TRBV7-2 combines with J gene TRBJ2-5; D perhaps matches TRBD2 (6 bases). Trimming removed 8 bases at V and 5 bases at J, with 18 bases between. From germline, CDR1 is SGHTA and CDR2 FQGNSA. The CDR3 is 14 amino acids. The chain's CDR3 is CASGGTPRGETQYF. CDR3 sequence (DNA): TGTGCCAGCGGCGGGACTCCAAGAGGGGAGACCCAGTACTTC.

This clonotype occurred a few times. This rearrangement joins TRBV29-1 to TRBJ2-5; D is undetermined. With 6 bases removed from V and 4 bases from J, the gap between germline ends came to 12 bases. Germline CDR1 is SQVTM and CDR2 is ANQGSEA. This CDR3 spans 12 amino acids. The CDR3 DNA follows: TGCAGCGTATCAGGATCCGTAGAGACCCAGTACTTC. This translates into CSVSGSVETQYF.

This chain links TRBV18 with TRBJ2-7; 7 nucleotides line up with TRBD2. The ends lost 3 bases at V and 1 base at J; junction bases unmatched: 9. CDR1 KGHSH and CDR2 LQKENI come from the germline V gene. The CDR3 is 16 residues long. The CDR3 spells CASSPSLGSGSYEQYF. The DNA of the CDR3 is TGTGCCAGCTCACCTTCCTTAGGTAGCGGGTCCTACGAGCAGTACTTC.

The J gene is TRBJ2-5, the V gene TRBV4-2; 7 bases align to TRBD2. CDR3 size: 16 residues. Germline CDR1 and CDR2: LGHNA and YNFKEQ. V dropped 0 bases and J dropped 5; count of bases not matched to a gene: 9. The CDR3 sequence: CASSQDGTGAGETQYF. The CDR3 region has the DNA TGTGCCAGCAGCCAAGATGGCACCGGAGCGGGGGAGACCCAGTACTTC.

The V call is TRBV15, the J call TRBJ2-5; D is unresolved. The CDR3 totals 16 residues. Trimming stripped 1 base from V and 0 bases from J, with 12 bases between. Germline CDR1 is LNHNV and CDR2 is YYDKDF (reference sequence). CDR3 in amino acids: CATSRAVGTYQETQYF. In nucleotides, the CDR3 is TGTGCCACCAGCAGAGCCGTGGGCACGTACCAAGAGACCCAGTACTTC.

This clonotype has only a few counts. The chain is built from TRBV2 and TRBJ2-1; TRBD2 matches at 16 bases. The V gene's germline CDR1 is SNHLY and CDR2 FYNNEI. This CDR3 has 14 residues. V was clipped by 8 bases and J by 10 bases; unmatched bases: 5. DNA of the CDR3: TGTGCCAGCTACCCGGGACTAGCGGGAGGGGAGCAGTTCTTC. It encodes CASYPGLAGGEQFF.

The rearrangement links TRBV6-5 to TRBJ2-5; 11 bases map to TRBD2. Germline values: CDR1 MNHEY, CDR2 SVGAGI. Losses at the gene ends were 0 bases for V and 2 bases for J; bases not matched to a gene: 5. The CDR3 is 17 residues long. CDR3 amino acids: CASSYSWTSGYQETQYF. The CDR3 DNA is TGTGCCAGCAGTTACTCTTGGACTAGCGGGTATCAAGAGACCCAGTACTTC.

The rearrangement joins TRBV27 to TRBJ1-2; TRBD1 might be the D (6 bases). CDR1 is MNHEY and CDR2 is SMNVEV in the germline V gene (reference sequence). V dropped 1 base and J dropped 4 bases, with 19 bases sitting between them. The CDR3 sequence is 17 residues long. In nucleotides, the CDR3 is TGTGCCAGCAGTTTATTCGGGCCACAGGGAGGGCCCTATGGCTACACCTTC. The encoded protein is CASSLFGPQGGPYGYTF.